This passage covers 32 T cell receptor beta chains from one sample sequenced in a study of regulatory T cells. For these TCRs, the target antigens are not known. The PCR used 52 TRBV and 13 TRBJ primers. Profiling relied on immunoSEQ multiplex PCR, and the TCRdb table lists in-frame clones only, not all of them. The sample contains roughly 32,000 clones, approximately 89% of which appear only once. General study results and limits: Hydrophobic residues at CDR3 positions 6 and 7 were enriched in conventional CD4+ T cells of CD3G-deficient patients.

The specimen sequenced was conventional CD4+ T cells sorted from blood. These receptors all come from a person between 18 and 30 years old with CD3G deficiency.

The V call is TRBV19, the J call TRBJ2-2; 8 bases match TRBD2. Germline V gene lookup returns CDR1 LNHDA and CDR2 SQIVND (reference sequence). This CDR3 contains 13 residues. V lost 6 bases and J lost 11; bases outside the gene matches: 8. The CDR3 protein is CASSATAGGELFF. The CDR3 coding sequence is TGTGCCAGTAGCGCCACCGCGGGGGGAGAGCTGTTTTTT. The whole variable domain, remainder taken from reference TRBV19 and TRBJ2-2, is DGGITQSPKYLFRKEGQNVTLSCEQNLNHDAMYWYRQDPGQGLRLIYYSQIVNDFQKGDIAEGYSVSREKKESFPLTVTSAQKNPTAFYLCASSATAGGELFFGEGSRLTVL.

J is TRBJ2-7 and V is TRBV18; perhaps TRBD1 as D (5 bases). There are 14 residues in the CDR3. Germline-derived CDR1 and CDR2 are KGHSH and LQKENI. V was cut by 5 bases and J by 6 bases, with 17 bases left in between. CDR3 amino acids: CASSSYKGSGEQYF. CDR3 nucleotide sequence: TGTGCCAGCTCATCATACAAGGGGTCGGGCGAGCAGTACTTC. The entire variable domain, with the rest obtained from reference TRBV18 and TRBJ2-7, is as follows: NAGVMQNPRHLVRRRGQEARLRCSPMKGHSHVYWYRQLPEEGLKFMVYLQKENIIDESGMPKERFSAEFPKEGPSILRIQQVVRGDSAAYFCASSSYKGSGEQYFGPGTRLTVT.

Turning to this clone: The conserved phenylalanine or tryptophan is not found at the CDR3 terminus, so this likely reflects a read error. The gene calls are TRBV7-8 and TRBJ2-7; D is possibly TRBD1 (5 bases). Germline loops: CDR1 SGHVS, CDR2 FQNEAQ. The CDR3 sequence is 14 residues long. The V and J ends lost 1 base and 5 bases respectively, with 12 bases between them. The CDR3 loop reads CASSLGVGVNEQYL. For the CDR3, the DNA is TGTGCCAGCAGCTTAGGGGTAGGGGTGAACGAGCAGTACCTC.

The V and J genes are TRBV18 and TRBJ2-3; a possible D gene is TRBD1 (6 bases). The CDR3 loop spans 15 amino acids. V was clipped by 3 bases and J by 6 bases, with 16 bases between them. Germline CDR1 is KGHSH and CDR2 is LQKENI. The CDR3 DNA reads TGTGCCAGCTCACCCCCGCTGGGGGCTTCGGATACGCAGTATTTT. Its translation: CASSPPLGASDTQYF. Variable domain in full (rest from reference TRBV18 and TRBJ2-3): NAGVMQNPRHLVRRRGQEARLRCSPMKGHSHVYWYRQLPEEGLKFMVYLQKENIIDESGMPKERFSAEFPKEGPSILRIQQVVRGDSAAYFCASSPPLGASDTQYFGPGTRLTVL.

As concerns this clone: The sample holds other DNA sequences that translate to the same CDR3. The chain recombines TRBV19 with TRBJ2-5; D perhaps matches TRBD1 (6 bases). CDR1 is LNHDA, CDR2 SQIVND, per germline (reference sequence). The ends were cut back, 6 bases at V and 1 base at J, with 9 bases in the middle. The CDR3 is 13 residues long. The CDR3 coding sequence is TGTGCCAGTAGCCGGACAGCCCAAGAGACCCAGTACTTC. It translates to CASSRTAQETQYF.

V gene TRBV7-2 combines with J gene TRBJ1-2; the D is unclear. The CDR3 runs to 13 residues. From germline, CDR1 is SGHTA and CDR2 FQGNSA. Trimming stripped 0 bases from V and 7 bases from J, with 9 bases between. The CDR3 region has the DNA TGTGCCAGCAGCTTAGCTGGATGGCGTGGCTACACCTTC. This gives the protein CASSLAGWRGYTF. Full variable domain (missing parts from reference TRBV7-2 and TRBJ1-2): GAGVSQSPSNKVTEKGKDVELRCDPISGHTALYWYRQSLGQGLEFLIYFQGNSAPDKSGLPSDRFSAERTGGSVSTLTIQRTQQEDSAVYLCASSLAGWRGYTFGSGTRLTVV.

V is TRBV7-9 and J is TRBJ1-1, with D uncertain. This CDR3 has 12 residues. Germline V gives CDR1 SEHNR, CDR2 FQNEAQ (reference sequence). V lost 6 bases to trimming and J lost 5 bases, with 10 bases between them. CDR3 protein: CASSSDRTEAFF. Here the CDR3 DNA reads TGTGCCAGCAGTTCCGACCGAACTGAAGCTTTCTTT.

The chain links TRBV28 to TRBJ2-6; D gene unclear. The germline V gene encodes CDR1 MDHEN and CDR2 SYDVKM. V lost 3 bases and J 2 bases, leaving 8 bases between the germline ends. The length of the CDR3 is 15 residues. CDR3 DNA: TGTGCCAGCAGTTTGGGTAACCCTGGGGCCAACGTCCTGACTTTC. It translates to CASSLGNPGANVLTF.

The chain has TRBV28 and TRBJ1-4; 10 bases are a match to TRBD1. CDR1 is MDHEN, CDR2 SYDVKM, per germline. V lost 5 bases, J lost 8 bases, and 11 bases stayed unmatched. CDR3 size: 16 residues. The CDR3 reads CASSARAGTGEEKLFF. The CDR3 DNA reads as TGTGCCAGCAGTGCCCGTGCTGGGACAGGGGAAGAAAAACTGTTTTTT.

The gene calls are TRBV11-2 and TRBJ1-6; D is possibly TRBD1 (5 bases). CDR1 SGHAT and CDR2 FQNNGV come from the germline V gene. V gave up 2 bases and J gave up 3 bases, with 8 bases separating them. The CDR3 consists of 15 residues. CDR3 sequence: CASSLRGSYNSPLHF. CDR3 DNA sequence: TGTGCCAGCAGCTTAAGGGGAAGCTATAATTCACCCCTCCACTTT.

This chain links TRBV23-1 with TRBJ1-6; 8 nucleotides align to TRBD1. TRBV23-1 is annotated as an ORF whose role is uncertain. Germline trimming cut 3 bases from V and 0 bases from J; bases unmatched to any gene: 16. The CDR3 has 21 residues. The CDR3 coding sequence is TGCGCCAGCAGTCATCCAAGGACAGGGCCCTCCCGTAGCTCCTATAATTCACCCCTCCACTTT. Translation gives CASSHPRTGPSRSSYNSPLHF.

DNA of the CDR3: TGTGCCAGCAGTTTCAGGGCTATGAACACTGAAGCTTTCTTT. Translating gives CASSFRAMNTEAFF. The V and J genes are TRBV28 and TRBJ1-1; D possibly corresponds to TRBD1 (5 bases). The germline V gene encodes CDR1 MDHEN and CDR2 SYDVKM. The CDR3 runs 14 residues. Deletions cut 3 bases from V and 0 bases from J, with 8 bases between.

The V and J genes are TRBV6-1 and TRBJ2-7, with D unclear. Per the germline V gene, CDR1 is MNHNS and CDR2 is SASEGT. The CDR3 extends over 12 amino acids. The V gene lost 4 bases and the J gene lost 4 bases, with 8 bases spanning the gap. The CDR3 coding sequence is TGTGCCAGCAGTGCACGGCTTTACGAGCAGTACTTC. Protein sequence: CASSARLYEQYF.

The chain is built from TRBV6-1 and TRBJ1-2, with TRBD1 identical over 8 bases. CDR3 size: 14 residues. Germline CDR1 is MNHNS and CDR2 is SASEGT. The junction had 9 bases not matched to a gene; V was cut back by 6 bases and J by 6 bases. CDR3 sequence reads: CASRPGRGRDGYTF. In DNA, the CDR3 is TGTGCCAGCAGACCGGGCAGGGGGCGCGATGGCTACACCTTC.

The J gene is TRBJ2-7, the V gene TRBV6-1; D gene unclear. The germline V gene has CDR1 MNHNS and CDR2 SASEGT. The CDR3 has 15 amino acids. V lost 6 bases to trimming and J lost 4 bases, with 19 bases between them. For the CDR3, the DNA is TGTGCCAGCAGAAACCGTCCGCTTTGGGAATACGAGCAGTACTTC. Translated: CASRNRPLWEYEQYF.

The rearrangement uses TRBV6-6 and TRBJ1-1, with 7 bases lining up with TRBD1. The length of the CDR3 is 14 residues. The J segment lost 5 bases and the V segment lost 6 bases, leaving 9 bases of the junction unmatched. Germline V gene data show CDR1 as MNHNY and CDR2 as SVGAGI (reference sequence). CDR3 amino acids: CASRQTGVVTEAFF. Here the CDR3 DNA reads TGTGCCAGCAGGCAAACAGGGGTGGTGACTGAAGCTTTCTTT.

This sequence joins TRBV6-5 and TRBJ1-2; a possible D gene is TRBD1 (5 bases). This CDR3 is built from 14 residues. V lost 6 bases to trimming and J lost 4 bases, with 15 bases between them. Germline V gene lookup returns CDR1 MNHEY and CDR2 SVGAGI. The CDR3 here is CASSPRVGGYGYTF. In DNA form, the CDR3 reads TGTGCCAGCAGCCCGCGTGTGGGGGGCTATGGCTACACCTTC.

V is TRBV4-3 and J is TRBJ2-3, with 7 bases matching TRBD1. Germline loops: CDR1 LGHNA, CDR2 YSLEER. The CDR3 covers 20 residues. J gave up 4 bases and V 0 bases, and 19 bases lay outside the gene matches. The CDR3 reads CASSQDFPGMRGPLPDTQYF. The CDR3 region has the DNA TGCGCCAGCAGCCAAGATTTTCCCGGAATGAGGGGGCCTTTGCCAGATACGCAGTATTTT.

This clone has a handful of counts. The chain is built from TRBV5-1 and TRBJ1-4, with no clear D. From germline, CDR1 is SGHRS and CDR2 YFSETQ. V dropped 4 bases and J dropped 7 bases, with 17 bases sitting between them. The CDR3 is 15 residues long. CDR3 DNA: TGCGCCAGCAGCCTTCTGGGGTTCGGGAGTGAAAAACTGTTTTTT. Protein: CASSLLGFGSEKLFF. Filled out from reference TRBV5-1 and TRBJ1-4, the complete variable domain reads KAGVTQTPRYLIKTRGQQVTLSCSPISGHRSVSWYQQTPGQGLQFLFEYFSETQRNKGNFPGRFSGRQFSNSRSEMNVSTLELGDSALYLCASSLLGFGSEKLFFGSGTQLSVL.

The genes are TRBV18 and TRBJ1-1; TRBD1 is a possible D gene (5 bases). The CDR3 loop spans 12 amino acids. CDR1 is KGHSH, CDR2 LQKENI, per germline. Trimming removed 4 bases from V and 10 bases from J, with 13 bases in between. In nucleotides, the CDR3 is TGTGCCAGCTCACGGGGCGGGGACGCAGCTTTCTTT. Amino acids: CASSRGGDAAFF.

V is TRBV5-1 and J is TRBJ2-5, with D unresolved. The CDR3 runs 17 residues. Germline CDR1 SGHRS, CDR2 YFSETQ. The V end was cut by 0 bases, the J end by 4 bases, with 19 bases between. DNA for the CDR3: TGCGCCAGCAGCTTGGGATTCCCGGGTCCCCGGCCAGAGACCCAGTACTTC. It translates to CASSLGFPGPRPETQYF.

This sequence joins TRBV5-1 and TRBJ2-5; unclear D gene. CDR3 length: 14 residues. Trimming left V 4 bases short and J 1 base short, with 11 bases between. Germline CDR1 reads SGHRS; CDR2 reads YFSETQ. For the CDR3, the DNA is TGCGCCAGCAGCGCCAACATTTTCCAAGAGACCCAGTACTTC. It encodes CASSANIFQETQYF.

This rearrangement joins TRBV28 to TRBJ2-7; 11 bases are shared with TRBD2. CDR3 length: 15 residues. The germline gives CDR1 MDHEN, CDR2 SYDVKM. V gave up 6 bases and J gave up 1 base; unmatched junction bases: 5. The CDR3 spells CASRRRTSGSYEQYF. The CDR3 nucleotides read TGTGCCAGCAGAAGACGGACTAGCGGGTCCTACGAGCAGTACTTC.

In DNA form, the CDR3 reads TGTGCCAGCAGGACGCTACGGGACAATGAGCAGTTCTTC. Translation gives CASRTLRDNEQFF. The chain couples TRBV6-1 to TRBJ2-1, with D hard to call. Trimming took off 6 bases at V and 5 bases at J, with 11 bases between the two ends. The CDR3 runs to 13 residues. Per germline, CDR1 MNHNS and CDR2 SASEGT.

The V call is TRBV19, the J call TRBJ1-1; D call uncertain. The CDR3 runs to 13 residues. Trimming stripped 3 bases from V and 1 base from J, with 6 bases between. The germline gives CDR1 LNHDA, CDR2 SQIVND (reference sequence). The CDR3: CASSIERNTEAFF. In nucleotides, the CDR3 is TGTGCCAGTAGTATCGAAAGGAACACTGAAGCTTTCTTT.

This clone was observed once. This chain links TRBV28 with TRBJ2-7, with 12 bases that match TRBD1. There are 14 residues in the CDR3. Germline assignment: CDR1 MDHEN and CDR2 SYDVKM. The J segment lost 8 bases and the V segment lost 8 bases, leaving 10 bases of the junction unmatched. CDR3 residues: CASALAGTGGKQYF. The CDR3 DNA follows: TGTGCCAGCGCACTAGCGGGGACAGGGGGCAAGCAGTACTTC.

The chain combines TRBV5-1 with TRBJ1-3; a weak D match, TRBD1 (6 bases). CDR1 is SGHRS and CDR2 is YFSETQ in the germline V gene. The CDR3 contains 14 residues. V lost 3 bases and J 0 bases, leaving 7 bases between the germline ends. CDR3 coding DNA: TGCGCCAGCAGCTCACAGGGCTCTGGAAACACCATATATTTT. Protein product: CASSSQGSGNTIYF.

The chain recombines TRBV7-2 with TRBJ2-3; a possible D gene is TRBD2 (6 bases). The CDR3 extends over 14 amino acids. V dropped 5 bases and J dropped 2 bases, with 11 bases sitting between them. CDR1 and CDR2 (germline): SGHTA, FQGNSA. This CDR3 is CASSVGTYTDTQYF. DNA for the CDR3: TGTGCCAGCAGCGTCGGGACTTACACAGATACGCAGTATTTT.

For the CDR3, the DNA is TGCGCCAGCAGCTTGGGGCGCGGTAAAGAAGCTTTCTTT. The encoded protein is CASSLGRGKEAFF. The rearrangement uses TRBV5-1 and TRBJ1-1; no clear D. The CDR3 loop spans 13 amino acids. Per the germline V gene, CDR1 is SGHRS and CDR2 is YFSETQ. With 0 bases removed from V and 8 bases from J, the gap between germline ends came to 11 bases.

This chain connects TRBV18 to TRBJ2-3, with 8 bases matching TRBD2. Germline values: CDR1 KGHSH, CDR2 LQKENI. J gave up 0 bases and V 3 bases, and 5 bases lay outside the gene matches. CDR3 size: 16 residues. The chain's CDR3 is CASSPPRGASTDTQYF. The CDR3, as DNA: TGTGCCAGCTCACCCCCGCGGGGGGCTAGCACAGATACGCAGTATTTT.

This rearrangement joins TRBV5-1 to TRBJ2-1, with 10 bases matching TRBD1. The germline gives CDR1 SGHRS, CDR2 YFSETQ. Trimming took 4 bases from V and 6 from J; bases not matched to a gene: 10. The CDR3 runs to 16 residues. The CDR3 DNA is TGCGCCAGCAGCCCGGGTGGGACAGGGGCGCCCAATGAGCAGTTCTTC. This sequence encodes CASSPGGTGAPNEQFF. The full variable domain, with the rest looked up from reference TRBV5-1 and TRBJ2-1, is KAGVTQTPRYLIKTRGQQVTLSCSPISGHRSVSWYQQTPGQGLQFLFEYFSETQRNKGNFPGRFSGRQFSNSRSEMNVSTLELGDSALYLCASSPGGTGAPNEQFFGPGTRLTVL.

The chain couples TRBV6-1 to TRBJ1-4, with unresolved D. Trimming left V 6 bases short and J 6 bases short, with 14 bases between. The CDR3 covers 14 residues. CDR1 is MNHNS and CDR2 is SASEGT in the germline V gene. CDR3 amino acids: CASRAGVIDEKLFF. The CDR3 bases are TGTGCCAGCAGGGCTGGGGTAATAGATGAAAAACTGTTTTTT.